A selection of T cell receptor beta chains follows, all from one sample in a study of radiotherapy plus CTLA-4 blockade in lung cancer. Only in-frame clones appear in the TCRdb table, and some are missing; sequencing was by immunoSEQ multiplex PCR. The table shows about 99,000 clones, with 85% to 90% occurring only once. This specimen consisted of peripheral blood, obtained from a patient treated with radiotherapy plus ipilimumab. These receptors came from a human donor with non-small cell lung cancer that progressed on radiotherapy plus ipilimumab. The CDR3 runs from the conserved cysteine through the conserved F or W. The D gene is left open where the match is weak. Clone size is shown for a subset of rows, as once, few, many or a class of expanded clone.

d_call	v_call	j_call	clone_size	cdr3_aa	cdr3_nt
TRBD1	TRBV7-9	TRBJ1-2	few	CASSLGRGTGYGYTF	TGTGCCAGCAGCTTAGGTCGCGGGACAGGTTATGGCTACACCTTC
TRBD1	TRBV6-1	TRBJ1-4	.	CASSLDRGRNEKLFF	TGTGCCAGCAGTCTTGACAGGGGGCGGAATGAAAAACTGTTTTTT
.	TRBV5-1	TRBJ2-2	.	CASSPNGNTGELFF	TGCGCCAGCAGCCCCAATGGGAACACCGGGGAGCTGTTCTTT
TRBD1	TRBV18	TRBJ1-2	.	CASSPVGQEPYGYTF	TGTGCCAGCTCACCAGTGGGACAGGAGCCCTATGGCTACACCTTC
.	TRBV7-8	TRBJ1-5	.	CASSFTAVGGSGNQPQHF	TGTGCCAGCAGTTTCACCGCCGTAGGGGGGAGCGGCAATCAGCCCCAGCATTTT
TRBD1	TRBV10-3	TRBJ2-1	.	CAISPGQLRNEQFF	TGTGCCATCAGCCCGGGACAGCTTAGGAATGAGCAGTTCTTC
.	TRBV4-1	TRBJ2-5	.	CASSQSTGMWETQYF	TGCGCCAGCAGCCAAAGCACAGGGATGTGGGAGACCCAGTACTTC
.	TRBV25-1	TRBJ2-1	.	CASRSRQDNEQFF	TGTGCCAGCCGAAGCCGGCAGGACAATGAGCAGTTCTTC
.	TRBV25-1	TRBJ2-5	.	CASSEAGRAGETQYF	TGTGCCAGCAGTGAAGCGGGCAGGGCTGGGGAGACCCAGTACTTC
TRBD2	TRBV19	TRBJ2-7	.	CASSPLGSGRDAYEQYF	TGTGCCAGTAGTCCCCTCGGCAGCGGGAGGGACGCCTACGAGCAGTACTTC
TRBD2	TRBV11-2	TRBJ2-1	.	CASSSGLAGPYNEQFF	TGTGCCAGCAGCTCGGGACTAGCGGGACCCTACAATGAGCAGTTCTTC
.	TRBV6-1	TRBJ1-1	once	CASRGTPQNTEAFF	TGTGCCAGCAGGGGGACACCACAGAACACTGAAGCTTTCTTT
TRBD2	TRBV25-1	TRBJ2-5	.	CASSEWLAGGQETQYF	TGTGCCAGCAGTGAATGGCTAGCGGGAGGTCAAGAGACCCAGTACTTC
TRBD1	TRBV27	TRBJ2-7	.	CASSQRQGQVSKQYF	TGTGCCAGCAGTCAACGACAGGGCCAGGTTAGTAAGCAGTACTTC
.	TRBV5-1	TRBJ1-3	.	CASSLAGVDRANTIYF	TGCGCCAGCAGCTTGGCTGGGGTGGATCGGGCAAACACCATATATTTT
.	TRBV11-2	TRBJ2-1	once	CASSLEFGRFHNEQFF	TGTGCCAGCAGCTTAGAGTTCGGCAGGTTCCACAATGAGCAGTTCTTC
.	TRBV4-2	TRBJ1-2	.	CASSQEASANYGYTF	TGTGCCAGCAGCCAAGAGGCCAGTGCGAACTATGGCTACACCTTC
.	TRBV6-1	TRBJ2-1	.	CASSEVRGIGGNEQFF	TGTGCCAGCAGTGAAGTCCGCGGGATAGGGGGGAATGAGCAGTTCTTC
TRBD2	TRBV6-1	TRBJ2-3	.	CASSEGVAGFDTQYF	TGTGCCAGCAGTGAAGGGGTAGCGGGATTCGATACGCAGTATTTT
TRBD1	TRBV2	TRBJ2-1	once	CASSEAWTGEFPYNNEQFF	TGTGCCAGCAGTGAAGCATGGACAGGCGAGTTTCCCTATAACAATGAGCAGTTCTTC
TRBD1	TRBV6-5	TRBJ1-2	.	CASSSDRGQGYTF	TGTGCCAGCAGCTCCGACAGGGGGCAAGGCTACACCTTC
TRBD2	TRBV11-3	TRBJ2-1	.	CASSRLRERSEQFF	TGTGCCAGCAGCCGTTTGCGGGAGAGGTCTGAGCAGTTCTTC
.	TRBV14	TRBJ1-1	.	CASSQYRNTEAFF	TGTGCCAGCAGCCAATACCGGAACACTGAAGCTTTCTTT
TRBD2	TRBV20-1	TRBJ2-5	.	CAGRDGETQYF	TGTGCCGGGAGGGATGGGGAGACCCAGTACTTC
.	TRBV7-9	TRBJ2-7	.	CASSLAGGSYEQYF	TGTGCCAGCAGCTTGGCTGGGGGTTCCTACGAGCAGTACTTC
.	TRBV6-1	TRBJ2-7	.	CASSEAPPYEQYF	TGTGCCAGCAGTGAAGCTCCCCCCTACGAGCAGTACTTC
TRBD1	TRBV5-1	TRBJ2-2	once	CASSRDRDTGELFF	TGCGCCAGCAGCCGAGACAGGGACACCGGGGAGCTGTTTTTT
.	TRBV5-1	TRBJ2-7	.	CASNPGGGSSYEQYF	TGCGCCAGCAACCCCGGTGGCGGCAGCTCCTACGAGCAGTACTTC
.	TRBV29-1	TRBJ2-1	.	CSVDAQVKVYNEQFF	TGCAGCGTTGATGCGCAGGTTAAGGTGTACAATGAGCAGTTCTTC
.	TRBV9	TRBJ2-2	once	CASSGGTRVTTGELFF	TGTGCCAGCAGCGGGGGGACACGCGTGACCACCGGGGAGCTGTTTTTT
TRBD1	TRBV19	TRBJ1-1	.	CASSKGRDRGGTEAFF	TGTGCCAGTAGTAAGGGCCGGGACAGGGGAGGCACTGAAGCTTTCTTT
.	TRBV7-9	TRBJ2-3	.	CASSLVGVGTDTQYF	TGTGCCAGCAGCTTAGTGGGAGTCGGGACAGATACGCAGTATTTT
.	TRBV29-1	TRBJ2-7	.	CSVVGGKLEQYF	TGCAGCGTTGTTGGAGGGAAGCTCGAGCAGTACTTC
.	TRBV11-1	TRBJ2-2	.	CASSSGPGDTGELFF	TGTGCCAGCAGCTCGGGACCTGGGGACACCGGGGAGCTGTTTTTT
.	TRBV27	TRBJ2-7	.	CASSRLEGVPVEQYF	TGTGCCAGCAGCCGGTTGGAGGGAGTGCCGGTCGAGCAGTACTTC
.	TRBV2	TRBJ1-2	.	CASSEGQDPGYGYTF	TGTGCCAGCAGTGAGGGCCAGGATCCAGGCTATGGCTACACCTTC
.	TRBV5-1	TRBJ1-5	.	CASSLAGARSQPQHF	TGCGCCAGCAGCTTGGCGGGGGCTAGAAGTCAGCCCCAGCATTTT
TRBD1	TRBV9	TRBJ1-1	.	CASSVEGTGGTEAFF	TGTGCCAGCAGCGTAGAAGGGACAGGGGGCACTGAAGCTTTCTTT
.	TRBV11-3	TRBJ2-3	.	CASTFRGTDTQYF	TGTGCCAGCACCTTTCGGGGCACAGATACGCAGTATTTT
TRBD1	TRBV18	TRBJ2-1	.	CASSKRDRGNNEQFF	TGTGCCAGCTCAAAAAGGGACAGGGGGAACAATGAGCAGTTCTTC
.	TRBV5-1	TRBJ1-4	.	CASSLGAGDLNEKLFF	TGCGCCAGCAGCTTGGGCGCAGGGGATCTGAATGAAAAACTGTTTTTT
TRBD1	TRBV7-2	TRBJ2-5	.	CASSRGQGGKTQYF	TGTGCCAGCAGCCGAGGACAGGGGGGTAAGACCCAGTACTTC
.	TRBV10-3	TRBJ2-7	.	CAISADSTYEQYF	TGTGCCATCAGTGCAGACAGTACCTACGAGCAGTACTTC
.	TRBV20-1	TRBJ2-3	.	CSAPITDTQYF	TGCAGTGCTCCCATCACGGATACGCAGTATTTT
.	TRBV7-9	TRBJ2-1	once	CASRGLAGEQFF	TGTGCCAGCAGGGGCCTAGCAGGTGAGCAGTTCTTC
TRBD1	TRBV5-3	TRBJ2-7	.	CARSLVAGQGGNEQYF	TGTGCCAGAAGCTTGGTAGCCGGACAGGGTGGCAACGAGCAGTACTTC
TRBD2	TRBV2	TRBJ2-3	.	CASSEASGRTDTQYF	TGTGCCAGCAGTGAAGCTAGCGGGAGAACAGATACGCAGTATTTT
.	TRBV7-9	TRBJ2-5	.	CASRPPPRVGETQYF	TGTGCCAGCAGACCACCCCCCAGAGTAGGAGAGACCCAGTACTTC
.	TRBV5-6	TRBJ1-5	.	CASSLTGSGNQPQHF	TGTGCCAGCAGCTTGACAGGGTCAGGCAATCAGCCCCAGCATTTT
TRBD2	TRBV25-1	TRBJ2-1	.	CASSVGSSGRGNEQFF	TGTGCCAGCAGTGTCGGCTCTAGCGGCCGGGGTAATGAGCAGTTCTTC
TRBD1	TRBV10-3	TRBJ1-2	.	CAISELAGQGDGYTF	TGTGCCATCAGTGAGCTCGCGGGACAGGGAGATGGCTACACCTTC
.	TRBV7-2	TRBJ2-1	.	CASSLIGGNEQFF	TGTGCCAGCAGCTTAATCGGCGGGAATGAGCAGTTCTTC
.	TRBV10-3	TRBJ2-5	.	CAISEQTETQYF	TGTGCCATCAGTGAACAGACGGAGACCCAGTACTTC